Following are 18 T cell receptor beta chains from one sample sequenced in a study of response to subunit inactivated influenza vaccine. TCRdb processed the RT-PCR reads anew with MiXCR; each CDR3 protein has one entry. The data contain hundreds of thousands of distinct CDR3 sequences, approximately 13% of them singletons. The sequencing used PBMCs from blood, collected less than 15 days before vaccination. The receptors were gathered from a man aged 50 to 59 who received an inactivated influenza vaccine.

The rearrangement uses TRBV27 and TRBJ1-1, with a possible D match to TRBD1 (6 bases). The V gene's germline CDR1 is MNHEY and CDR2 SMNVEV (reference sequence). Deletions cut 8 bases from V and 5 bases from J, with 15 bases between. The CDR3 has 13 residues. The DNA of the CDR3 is TGTGCCAGCCTGAGGGTAGGGGGAACTGAAGCTTTCTTT. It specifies CASLRVGGTEAFF.

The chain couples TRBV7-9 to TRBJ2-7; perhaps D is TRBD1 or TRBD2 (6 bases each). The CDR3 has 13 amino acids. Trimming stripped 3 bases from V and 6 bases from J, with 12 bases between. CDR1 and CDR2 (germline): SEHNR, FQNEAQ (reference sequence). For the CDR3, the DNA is TGTGCCAGCAGCTTCGGGGGCCCTTCCGAGCAGTACTTC. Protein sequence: CASSFGGPSEQYF.

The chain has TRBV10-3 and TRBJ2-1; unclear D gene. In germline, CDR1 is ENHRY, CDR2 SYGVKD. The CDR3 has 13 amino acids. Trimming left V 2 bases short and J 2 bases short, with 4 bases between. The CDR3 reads CAISEQAYNEQFF. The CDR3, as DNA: TGTGCCATCAGTGAGCAGGCCTACAATGAGCAGTTCTTC.

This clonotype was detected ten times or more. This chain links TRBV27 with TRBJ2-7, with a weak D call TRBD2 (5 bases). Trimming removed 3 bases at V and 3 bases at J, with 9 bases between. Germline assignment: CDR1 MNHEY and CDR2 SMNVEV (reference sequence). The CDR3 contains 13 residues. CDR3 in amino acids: CASSFIGDYEQYF. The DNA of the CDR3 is TGTGCCAGCAGTTTTATCGGGGACTACGAGCAGTACTTC.

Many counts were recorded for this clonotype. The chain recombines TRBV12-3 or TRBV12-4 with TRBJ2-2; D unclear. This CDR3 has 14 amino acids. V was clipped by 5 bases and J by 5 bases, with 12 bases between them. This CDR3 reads CASSGHLLTGELFF. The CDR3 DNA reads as TGTGCCAGCAGTGGTCACCTACTAACCGGGGAGCTGTTTTTT.

The CDR3 nucleotides are TGTGCCAGCAGTCGATTGGGGGGCTTTGAAGCTTTCTTT. Amino acids: CASSRLGGFEAFF. This chain connects TRBV6-2 or TRBV6-3 to TRBJ1-1, with a possible D match to TRBD1 (6 bases). Germline loops: CDR1 MNHEY, CDR2 SVGEGT. V dropped 5 bases and J dropped 7 bases, with 14 bases sitting between them. The CDR3 has 13 residues.

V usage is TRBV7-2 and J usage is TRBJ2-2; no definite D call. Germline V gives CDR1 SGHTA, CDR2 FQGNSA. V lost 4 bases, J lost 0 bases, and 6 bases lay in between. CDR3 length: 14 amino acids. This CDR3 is CASSYGPNTGELFF. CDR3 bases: TGTGCCAGCAGCTACGGACCGAACACCGGGGAGCTGTTTTTT.

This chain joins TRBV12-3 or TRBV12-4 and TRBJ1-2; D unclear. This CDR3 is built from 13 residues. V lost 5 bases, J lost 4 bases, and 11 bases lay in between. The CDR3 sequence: CASSPRTLYGYTF. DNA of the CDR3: TGTGCCAGCAGTCCCCGGACCCTCTATGGCTACACCTTC.

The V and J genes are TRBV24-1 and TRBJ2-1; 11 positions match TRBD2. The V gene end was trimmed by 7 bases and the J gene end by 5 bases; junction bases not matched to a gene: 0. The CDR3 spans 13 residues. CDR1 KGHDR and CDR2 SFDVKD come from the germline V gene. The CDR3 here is CATRTSGDNEQFF. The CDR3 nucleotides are TGTGCCACCAGGACTAGCGGGGACAATGAGCAGTTCTTC.

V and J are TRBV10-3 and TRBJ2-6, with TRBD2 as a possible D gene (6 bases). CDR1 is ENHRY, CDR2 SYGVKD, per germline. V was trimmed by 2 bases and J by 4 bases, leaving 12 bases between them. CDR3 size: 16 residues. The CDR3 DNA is TGTGCCATCAGTGAGGTTCGGGGGAGGGGGGCCAACGTCCTGACTTTC. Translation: CAISEVRGRGANVLTF.

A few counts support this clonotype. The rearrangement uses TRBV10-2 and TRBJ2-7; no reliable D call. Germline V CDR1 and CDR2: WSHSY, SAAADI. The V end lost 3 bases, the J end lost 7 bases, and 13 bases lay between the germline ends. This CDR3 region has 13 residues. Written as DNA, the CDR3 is TGCGCCAGCAGTGAATCATATTCGAGGGAGCAGTACTTC. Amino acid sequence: CASSESYSREQYF.

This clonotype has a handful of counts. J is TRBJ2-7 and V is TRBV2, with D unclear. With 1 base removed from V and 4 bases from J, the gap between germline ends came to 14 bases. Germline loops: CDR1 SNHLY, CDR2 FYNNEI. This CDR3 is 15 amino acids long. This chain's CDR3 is CASSEGRSRGYEQYF. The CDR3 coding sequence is TGTGCCAGCAGTGAAGGAAGGAGTCGCGGTTACGAGCAGTACTTC.

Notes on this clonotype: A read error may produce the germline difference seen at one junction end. The CDR3 DNA sequence: TGTGCCAGCAGTTATCTAGCGGGGCCTTACAATGAGCAGTCCTTC. This encodes CASSYLAGPYNEQSF. The rearrangement joins TRBV6-5 to TRBJ2-1; 9 bases agree with TRBD2. This CDR3 has 15 amino acids. CDR1 MNHEY and CDR2 SVGAGI come from the germline V gene.

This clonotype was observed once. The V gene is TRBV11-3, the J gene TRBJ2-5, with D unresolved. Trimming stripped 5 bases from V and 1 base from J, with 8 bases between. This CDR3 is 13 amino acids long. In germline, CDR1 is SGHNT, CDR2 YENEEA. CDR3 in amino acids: CASSRAPQETQYF. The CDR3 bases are TGTGCCAGCAGCCGGGCCCCCCAAGAGACCCAGTACTTC.

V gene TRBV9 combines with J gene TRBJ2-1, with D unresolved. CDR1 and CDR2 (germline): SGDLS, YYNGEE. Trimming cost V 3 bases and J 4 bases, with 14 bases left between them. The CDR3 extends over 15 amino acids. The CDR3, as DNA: TGTGCCAGCAGCGCCCAACCGTCACAATACAATGAGCAGTTCTTC. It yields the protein CASSAQPSQYNEQFF.

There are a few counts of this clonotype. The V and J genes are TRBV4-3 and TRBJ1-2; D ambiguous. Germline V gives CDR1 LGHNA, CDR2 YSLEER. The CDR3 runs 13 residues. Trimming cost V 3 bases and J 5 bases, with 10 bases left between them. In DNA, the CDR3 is TGCGCCAGCAGCCACGGCAAGGGATATGGCTACACCTTC. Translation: CASSHGKGYGYTF.

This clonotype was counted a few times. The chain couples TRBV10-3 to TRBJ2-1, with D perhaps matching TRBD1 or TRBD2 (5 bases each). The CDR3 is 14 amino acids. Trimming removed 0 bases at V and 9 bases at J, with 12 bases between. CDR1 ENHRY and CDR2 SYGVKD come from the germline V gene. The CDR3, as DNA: TGTGCCATCAGTGAGTCCCTAATTGGGGGTGAGCAGTTCTTC. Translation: CAISESLIGGEQFF.

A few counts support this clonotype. CDR3 residues: CASSPRGPLNTGELFF. The CDR3, as DNA: TGTGCCAGCAGCCCCCGCGGTCCGCTTAACACCGGGGAGCTGTTTTTT. This chain uses TRBV9 with TRBJ2-2, with D hard to call. Germline CDR1 reads SGDLS; CDR2 reads YYNGEE. CDR3 length: 16 amino acids. Deletions cut 4 bases from V and 2 bases from J, with 15 bases between. The full variable domain, rest sourced from reference TRBV9 and TRBJ2-2, is DSGVTQTPKHLITATGQRVTLRCSPRSGDLSVYWYQQSLDQGLQFLIQYYNGEERAKGNILERFSAQQFPDLHSELNLSSLELGDSALYFCASSPRGPLNTGELFFGEGSRLTVL.